This T cell receptor beta chain comes out of a study of T cell responses to AZD1222 COVID-19 vaccine. Findings and limits, study-wide: In a largely white British group with more females than males, clonal diversity was possibly underestimated.

The CDR3 runs 13 residues. Per the germline V gene, CDR1 is MNHEY and CDR2 is SVGEGT. The V end was cut by 2 bases, the J end by 5 bases, with 9 bases between. Note on this clone: Its specificity is not known.

The repertoire was sequenced with immunoSEQ multiplex PCR; TCRdb's copy has only in-frame clones and lacks some. The data show tens of thousands of clones, with about three quarters seen just once and about 4.3% held by the top ten. This clonotype originated in an adult in good health. The chain recombines TRBV6-2 or TRBV6-3 with TRBJ2-5, with D perhaps TRBD2 (5 bases). Sequenced here: peripheral blood, sampled on day 0 of AZD1222 vaccination. The DNA of the CDR3 is TGTGCCAGCAGTTACGGAAGGGAGGAGACCCAGTACTTC. Residues: CASSYGREETQYF.